This T cell receptor beta chain derives from a study of T-cell memory formation after mild COVID-19. Points from the study as a whole: While clones contracting from day 15 to 85 were balanced between CD4 and CD8, later expanders leaned CD4+.

This clonotype was observed a handful of times. What it binds is not known. Between the trimmed V and J ends, which lost 0 bases and 4 bases, there was a span of 9 bases. The CDR3 runs 14 residues. Germline V lookup: CDR1 LGHNA, CDR2 YNFKEQ. It was 5'RACE with constant-segment primers that produced the TCR alpha and TCR beta cDNA libraries, which carried sample barcodes and UMIs. MiXCR, applied by TCRdb to the 5' RACE reads, yields one record per CDR3 protein. Here the sample spans more than 450,000 distinct CDR3 sequences, more than 15% being singletons. This sequence joins TRBV4-2 and TRBJ2-5, with D perhaps TRBD1 (6 bases). This TCR was sampled from an adult woman who had mild COVID-19 (a few samples of this study predate the infection). Cell type and time point are not known. Sequences were obtained from PBMCs or a T cell subset sorted from them (not recorded which). CDR3 protein: CASSQDGGRETQYF. In nucleotides, the CDR3 is TGTGCCAGCAGCCAAGATGGGGGCAGAGAGACCCAGTACTTC.